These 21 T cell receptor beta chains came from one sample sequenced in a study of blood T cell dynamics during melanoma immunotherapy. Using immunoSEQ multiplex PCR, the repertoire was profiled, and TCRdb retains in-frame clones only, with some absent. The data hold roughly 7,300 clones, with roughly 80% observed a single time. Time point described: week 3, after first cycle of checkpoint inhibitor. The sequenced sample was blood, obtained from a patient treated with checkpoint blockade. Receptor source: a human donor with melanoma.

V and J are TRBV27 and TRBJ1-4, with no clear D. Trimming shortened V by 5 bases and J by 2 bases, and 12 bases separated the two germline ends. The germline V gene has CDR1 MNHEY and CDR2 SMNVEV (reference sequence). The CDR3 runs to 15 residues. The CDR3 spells CASSTRAVTNEKLFF. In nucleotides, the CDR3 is TGTGCCAGCAGTACACGGGCAGTTACTAATGAAAAACTGTTTTTT.

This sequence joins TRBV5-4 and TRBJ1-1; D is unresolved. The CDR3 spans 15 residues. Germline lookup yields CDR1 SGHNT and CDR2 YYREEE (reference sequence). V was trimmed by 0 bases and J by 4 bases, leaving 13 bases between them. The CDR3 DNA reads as TGTGCCAGCAGCTTGGTTCGGGGTATGGGCACTGAAGCTTTCTTT. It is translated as CASSLVRGMGTEAFF.

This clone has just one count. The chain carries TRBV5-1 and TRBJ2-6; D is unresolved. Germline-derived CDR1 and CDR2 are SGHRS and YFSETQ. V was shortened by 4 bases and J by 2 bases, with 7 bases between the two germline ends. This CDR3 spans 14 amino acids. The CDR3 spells CASSQSTGANVLTF. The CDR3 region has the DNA TGCGCCAGCAGCCAAAGTACTGGGGCCAACGTCCTGACTTTC. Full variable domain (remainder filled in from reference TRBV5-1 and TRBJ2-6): KAGVTQTPRYLIKTRGQQVTLSCSPISGHRSVSWYQQTPGQGLQFLFEYFSETQRNKGNFPGRFSGRQFSNSRSEMNVSTLELGDSALYLCASSQSTGANVLTFGAGSRLTVL.

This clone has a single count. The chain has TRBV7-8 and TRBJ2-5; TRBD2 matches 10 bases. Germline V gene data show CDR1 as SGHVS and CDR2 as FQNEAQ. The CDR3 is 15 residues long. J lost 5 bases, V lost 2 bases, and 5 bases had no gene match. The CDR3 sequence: CASSLLAGAGETQYF. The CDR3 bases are TGTGCCAGCAGCTTACTAGCGGGGGCGGGGGAGACCCAGTACTTC.

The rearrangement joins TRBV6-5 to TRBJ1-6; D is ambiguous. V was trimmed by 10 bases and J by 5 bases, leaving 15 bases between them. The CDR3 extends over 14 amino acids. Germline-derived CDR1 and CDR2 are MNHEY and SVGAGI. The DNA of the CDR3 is TGTGCCATCACCAAAGACACCAATAATTCACCCCTCCACTTT. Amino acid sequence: CAITKDTNNSPLHF.

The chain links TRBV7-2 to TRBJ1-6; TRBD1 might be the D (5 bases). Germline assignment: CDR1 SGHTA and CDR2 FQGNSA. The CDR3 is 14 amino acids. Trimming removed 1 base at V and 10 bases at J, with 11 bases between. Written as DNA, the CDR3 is TGTGCCAGCAGCTTAGGATTAGGGGTCTCACCCCTCCACTTT. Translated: CASSLGLGVSPLHF.

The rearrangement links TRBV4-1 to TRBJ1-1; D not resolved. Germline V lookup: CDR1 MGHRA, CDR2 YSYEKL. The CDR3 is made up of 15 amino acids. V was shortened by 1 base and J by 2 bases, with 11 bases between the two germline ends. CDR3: CASSQVQGENTEAFF. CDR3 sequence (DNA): TGCGCCAGCAGCCAAGTGCAAGGAGAAAACACTGAAGCTTTCTTT.

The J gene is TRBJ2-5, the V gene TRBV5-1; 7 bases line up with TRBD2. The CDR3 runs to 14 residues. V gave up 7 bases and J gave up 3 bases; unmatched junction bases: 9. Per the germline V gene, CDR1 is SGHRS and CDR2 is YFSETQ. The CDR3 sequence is CASRLSGDEETQYF. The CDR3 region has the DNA TGCGCCAGCCGGTTAAGCGGGGATGAAGAGACCCAGTACTTC.

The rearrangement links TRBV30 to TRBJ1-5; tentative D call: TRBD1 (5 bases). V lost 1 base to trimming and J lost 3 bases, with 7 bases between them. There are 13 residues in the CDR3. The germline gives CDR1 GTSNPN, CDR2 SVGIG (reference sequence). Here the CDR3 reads CAWSAGPNQPQHF. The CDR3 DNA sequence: TGTGCCTGGAGTGCAGGGCCCAATCAGCCCCAGCATTTT.

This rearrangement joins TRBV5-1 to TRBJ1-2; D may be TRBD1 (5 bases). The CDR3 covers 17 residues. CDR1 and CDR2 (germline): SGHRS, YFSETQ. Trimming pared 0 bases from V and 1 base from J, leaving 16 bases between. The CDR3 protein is CASSLGTTVGFNYGYTF. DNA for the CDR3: TGCGCCAGCAGCTTGGGGACGACAGTGGGGTTTAACTATGGCTACACCTTC.

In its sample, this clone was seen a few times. DNA for the CDR3: TGTGCCAGCAGCCGACAGGGACTGAACACTGAAGCTTTCTTT. Translating gives CASSRQGLNTEAFF. The genes are TRBV2 and TRBJ1-1; 7 positions agree with TRBD1. The length of the CDR3 is 14 residues. Germline V gene lookup returns CDR1 SNHLY and CDR2 FYNNEI. With V trimmed by 6 bases and J by 0 bases, 4 bases remained unmatched.

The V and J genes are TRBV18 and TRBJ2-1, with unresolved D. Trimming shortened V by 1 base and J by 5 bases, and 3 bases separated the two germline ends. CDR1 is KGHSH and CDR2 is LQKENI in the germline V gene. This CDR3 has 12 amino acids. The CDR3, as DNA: TGTGCCAGCTCACCACGCCACAATGAGCAGTTCTTC. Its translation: CASSPRHNEQFF. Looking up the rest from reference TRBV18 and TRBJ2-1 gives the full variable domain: NAGVMQNPRHLVRRRGQEARLRCSPMKGHSHVYWYRQLPEEGLKFMVYLQKENIIDESGMPKERFSAEFPKEGPSILRIQQVVRGDSAAYFCASSPRHNEQFFGPGTRLTVL.

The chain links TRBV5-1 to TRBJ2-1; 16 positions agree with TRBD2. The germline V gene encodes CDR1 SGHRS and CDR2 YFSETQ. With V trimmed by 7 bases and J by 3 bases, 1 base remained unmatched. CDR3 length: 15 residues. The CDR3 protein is CASGTSGGVYNEQFF. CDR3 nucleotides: TGCGCCAGCGGGACTAGCGGGGGGGTCTACAATGAGCAGTTCTTC. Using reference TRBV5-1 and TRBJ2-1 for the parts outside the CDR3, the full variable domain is KAGVTQTPRYLIKTRGQQVTLSCSPISGHRSVSWYQQTPGQGLQFLFEYFSETQRNKGNFPGRFSGRQFSNSRSEMNVSTLELGDSALYLCASGTSGGVYNEQFFGPGTRLTVL.

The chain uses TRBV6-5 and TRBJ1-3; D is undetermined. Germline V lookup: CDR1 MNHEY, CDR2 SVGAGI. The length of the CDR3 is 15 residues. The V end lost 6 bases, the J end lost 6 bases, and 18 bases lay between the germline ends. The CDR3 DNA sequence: TGTGCCAGCAGACCAGCCCGAAACCTACAAAACACCATATATTTT. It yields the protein CASRPARNLQNTIYF.

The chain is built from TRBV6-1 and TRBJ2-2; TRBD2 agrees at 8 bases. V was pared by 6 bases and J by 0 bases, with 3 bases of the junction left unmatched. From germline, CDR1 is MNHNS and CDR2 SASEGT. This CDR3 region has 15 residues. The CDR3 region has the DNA TGTGCCAGCAGAACTAGCGGTGCGAACACCGGGGAGCTGTTTTTT. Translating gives CASRTSGANTGELFF.

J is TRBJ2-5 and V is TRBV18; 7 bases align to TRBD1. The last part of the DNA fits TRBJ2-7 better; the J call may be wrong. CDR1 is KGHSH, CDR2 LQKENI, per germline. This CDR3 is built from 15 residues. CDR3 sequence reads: CASSLPGQPAYEQYF. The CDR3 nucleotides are TGTGCCAGCTCACTCCCGGGACAGCCAGCCTACGAGCAGTACTTC.

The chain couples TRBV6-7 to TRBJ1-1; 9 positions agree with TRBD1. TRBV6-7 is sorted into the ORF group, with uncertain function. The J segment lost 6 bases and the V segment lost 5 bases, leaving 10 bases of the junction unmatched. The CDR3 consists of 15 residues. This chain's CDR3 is CASSIQGAQLAEAFF. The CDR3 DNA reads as TGTGCCAGCAGTATACAGGGGGCCCAGTTGGCTGAAGCTTTCTTT.

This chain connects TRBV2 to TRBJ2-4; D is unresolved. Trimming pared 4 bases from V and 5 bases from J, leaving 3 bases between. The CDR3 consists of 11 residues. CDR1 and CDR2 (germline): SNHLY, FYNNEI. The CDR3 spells CASSGENIQYF. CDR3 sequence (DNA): TGTGCCAGCAGTGGGGAAAACATTCAGTACTTC.

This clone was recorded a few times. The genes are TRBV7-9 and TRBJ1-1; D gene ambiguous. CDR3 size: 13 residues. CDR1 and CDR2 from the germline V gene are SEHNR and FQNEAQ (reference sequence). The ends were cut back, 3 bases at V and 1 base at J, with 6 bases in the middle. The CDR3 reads CASSFQQNTEAFF. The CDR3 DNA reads TGTGCCAGCAGCTTTCAACAGAACACTGAAGCTTTCTTT.

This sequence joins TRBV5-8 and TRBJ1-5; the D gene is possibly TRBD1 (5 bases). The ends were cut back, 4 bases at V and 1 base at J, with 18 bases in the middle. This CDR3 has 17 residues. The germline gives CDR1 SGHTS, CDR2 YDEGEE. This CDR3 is CASSKGRTGVSNQPQHF. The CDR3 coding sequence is TGTGCCAGCAGCAAAGGAAGAACGGGGGTGAGCAATCAGCCCCAGCATTTT.

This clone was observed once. Here the CDR3 DNA reads TGTGCCAGCACCCCGATCGGGGGAGATACGCAGTATTTT. This gives the protein CASTPIGGDTQYF. The chain couples TRBV11-2 to TRBJ2-3; D may be TRBD2 (6 bases). The CDR3 loop spans 13 amino acids. Trimming took off 7 bases at V and 5 bases at J, with 13 bases between the two ends. The germline V gene encodes CDR1 SGHAT and CDR2 FQNNGV.